The source of this TCR beta chain is a study of T-cell reconstitution after alpha-beta-depleted transplantation in children. Ten or more counts support this clonotype. For TCRbeta, the library was prepared with unique molecular identifiers. MiXCR, applied by TCRdb to the PCR reads, yields one record per CDR3 protein. Altogether over 150,000 distinct CDR3 sequences are present, 14% to 15% being singletons, with the ten largest covering 13%. Germline V gene lookup returns CDR1 MDHEN and CDR2 SYDVKM. Trimming removed 3 bases from V and 4 bases from J; junction bases left unmatched: 7. The CDR3 extends over 16 amino acids.

The chain joins TRBV28 to TRBJ2-1; TRBD2 matches at 9 bases. This TCR was sampled from a human donor who donated a stem cell graft to a child with acute lymphoblastic leukemia. The specimen comprised PBMCs from the stem cell graft donor, sampled from the stem cell graft. CDR3 in DNA: TGTGCCAGCAGTTTGGCGGCTAGCGGGAATTACAATGAGCAGTTCTTC. It specifies CASSLAASGNYNEQFF.